These 2 T cell receptor beta chains were all obtained from the same sample, sequenced in a study of T cell responses to AZD1222 COVID-19 vaccine. The repertoire was sequenced with immunoSEQ multiplex PCR; TCRdb's copy has only in-frame clones and lacks some. The sample carries roughly 90,000 clones, 80% to 90% recorded once. Here the sequenced sample was peripheral blood, taken on day 0 of AZD1222 vaccination. The receptor set was obtained from an adult in good health.

The chain joins TRBV2 to TRBJ2-6, with D possibly called TRBD1 or TRBD2 (7 bases each). The CDR3 sequence is 18 residues long. V lost 5 bases and J lost 1, with 18 bases in between. CDR1 is SNHLY and CDR2 is FYNNEI in the germline V gene. CDR3 coding DNA: TGTGCCAGCAGTTTTACAGGGGAGGGACATTCTGGGGCCAACGTCCTGACTTTC. Its protein product is CASSFTGEGHSGANVLTF.

V usage is TRBV29-1 and J usage is TRBJ2-1; 7 nucleotides agree with TRBD1. V was clipped by 7 bases and J by 6 bases; unmatched bases: 6. The CDR3 runs 12 residues. Germline V gene data show CDR1 as SQVTM and CDR2 as ANQGSEA. CDR3 bases: TGCAGCGGAAGTACAGGGGTCAATGAGCAGTTCTTC. Translating it yields CSGSTGVNEQFF.